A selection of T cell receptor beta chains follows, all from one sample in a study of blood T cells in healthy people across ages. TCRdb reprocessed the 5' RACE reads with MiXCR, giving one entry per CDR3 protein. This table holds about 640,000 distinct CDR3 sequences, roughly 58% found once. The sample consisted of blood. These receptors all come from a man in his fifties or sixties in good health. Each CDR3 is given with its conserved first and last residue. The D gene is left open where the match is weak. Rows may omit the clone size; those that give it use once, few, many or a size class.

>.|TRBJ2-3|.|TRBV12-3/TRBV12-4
TGTGCCAGCAGCTATAATATCGGTAGCTCAGATACGCAGTATTTT
CASSYNIGSSDTQYF
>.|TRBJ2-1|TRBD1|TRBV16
TGTGCCAGCAGCCAATCTGGACAGGGGGCCTACAATGAGCAGTTCTTC
CASSQSGQGAYNEQFF
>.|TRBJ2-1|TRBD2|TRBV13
TGTGCCAGCGGTACCGGGACTATAAACAATGAGCAGTTCTTC
CASGTGTINNEQFF
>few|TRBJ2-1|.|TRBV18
TGTGCCAGCTCACCACAAACAGGGACCTACAATGAGCAGTTCTTC
CASSPQTGTYNEQFF
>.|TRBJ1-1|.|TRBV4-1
TGCGCCAGCAGCCGAAAGCCCCAGGGGAACACTGAAGCTTTCTTT
CASSRKPQGNTEAFF
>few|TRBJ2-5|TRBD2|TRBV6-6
TGTGCCAGCAGTTACGACAGCGGGGCAATTGGACAGACCCAGTACTTC
CASSYDSGAIGQTQYF
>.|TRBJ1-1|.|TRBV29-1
TGCAGCGTTGAAGATTGGCAGGGGATGAACACTGAAGCTTTCTTT
CSVEDWQGMNTEAFF
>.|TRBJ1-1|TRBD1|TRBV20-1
TGCAGTGCTAGAGGGGACAGGGGAAATCCTGAAGCTTTCTTT
CSARGDRGNPEAFF
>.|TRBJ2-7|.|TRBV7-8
TGTGCCAGCAGGTTCGTCGGGGGCGGCCAGGCCTACGAGCAGTACTTC
CASRFVGGGQAYEQYF
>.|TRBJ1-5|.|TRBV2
TGTGCCAGCAGTGCTGGGGTCTTGCAGCCCCAGCATTTT
CASSAGVLQPQHF
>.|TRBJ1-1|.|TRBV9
TGTGCCAGCAGCGTAGCTGGAAGGAGGGAAGCTTTCTTT
CASSVAGRREAFF
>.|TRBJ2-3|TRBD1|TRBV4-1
TGCGCCAGCAGCCAAAGGACAGGGGTGGGCACAGATACGCAGTATTTT
CASSQRTGVGTDTQYF
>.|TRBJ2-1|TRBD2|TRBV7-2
TGTGCCAGCAGCTCCGTCAGCGGGGGGGCAGGGGGCGATAATGAGCAGTTCTTC
CASSSVSGGAGGDNEQFF
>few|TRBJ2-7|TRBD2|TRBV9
TGTGCCAGCAGCGTAGAACCAGCGGGGGCAACCTACGAGCAGTACTTC
CASSVEPAGATYEQYF
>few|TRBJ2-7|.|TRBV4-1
TGCGCCAGCAGCCAAGACCCCGGGGGCCCCTACGAGCAGTACTTC
CASSQDPGGPYEQYF
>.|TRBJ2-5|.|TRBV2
TGTGCCAGCAGCGCCTCGACAGTGCTCCAAGAGACCCAGTACTTC
CASSASTVLQETQYF
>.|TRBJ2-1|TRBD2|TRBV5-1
TGTGCCAGCAGTCCTCCGGGAGGCCCCTACAATGAGCAGTTCTTC
CASSPPGGPYNEQFF
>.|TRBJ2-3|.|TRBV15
TGTGCCACCAGCAGAGATGGGATGCAACCGCAGTATTTT
CATSRDGMQPQYF
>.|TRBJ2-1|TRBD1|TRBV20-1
TGCAGTGCTAGAGATCTCCGGGCAGGGGGCCTATTAAATGAGCAGTTCTTC
CSARDLRAGGLLNEQFF
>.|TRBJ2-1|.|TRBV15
TGTGCCACCAGCAGAGATCGGGATCGAGGAGAGCAGTTCTTC
CATSRDRDRGEQFF
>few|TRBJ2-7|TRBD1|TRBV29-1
TGCAGCGTTGGTACAGGGGCAACCTACGAGCAGTACTTC
CSVGTGATYEQYF
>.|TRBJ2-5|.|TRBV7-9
TGTGCCAGCAGCTCCCACGACGGGGGGCGAGAGACCCAGTACTTC
CASSSHDGGRETQYF
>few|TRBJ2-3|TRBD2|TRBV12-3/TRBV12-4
TGTGCCAGCAGTTTGTTCCCCGGGACTACAGGCACAGATACGCAGTATTTT
CASSLFPGTTGTDTQYF
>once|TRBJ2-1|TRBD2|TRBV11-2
TGTGCCAGCAGCCCTAGCGGAGTTAACAATGAGCAGTTCTTC
CASSPSGVNNEQFF
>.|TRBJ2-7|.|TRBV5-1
TGCGCCAGCAGCTTGGGGGAAGCCTACGAGCAGTACTTC
CASSLGEAYEQYF
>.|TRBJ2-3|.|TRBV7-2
TGTGCCAGCAGCTTTCAGTCGTTGAGACCAGATACGCAGTATTTT
CASSFQSLRPDTQYF
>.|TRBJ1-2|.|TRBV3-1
TGTGCCAGCAGCCAAGTCAGGGCCAATGGCTACACCTTC
CASSQVRANGYTF
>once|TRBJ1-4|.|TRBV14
TGTGCCAGCAGCCGTAGCTATAATGAAAAACTGTTTTTT
CASSRSYNEKLFF
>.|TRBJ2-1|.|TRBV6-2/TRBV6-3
TGTGCCAGCAGCCGGGACTCTCTCTACAATGAGCAGTTCTTC
CASSRDSLYNEQFF
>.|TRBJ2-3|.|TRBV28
TGTGCCAGCACCTGGGGGGGGCCGGCAGATACGCAGTATTTT
CASTWGGPADTQYF
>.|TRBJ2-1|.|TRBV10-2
TGCGCCAGCAGTGATTGGACAGGGAGGGACAATGAGCAGTTCTTC
CASSDWTGRDNEQFF
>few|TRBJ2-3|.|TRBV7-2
TGTGCCAGCAGCTTAGACCCGGGGGCTACAGATACGCAGTATTTT
CASSLDPGATDTQYF
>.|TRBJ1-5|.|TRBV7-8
TGTGCCAGCAGCTTAGAAGGGGGATGGAATCAGCCCCAGCATTTT
CASSLEGGWNQPQHF